These 8 T cell receptor beta chains share one sample of origin, sequenced in a study of cytomegalovirus exposure and HLA in healthy donors. Using immunoSEQ multiplex PCR, the repertoire was profiled, and TCRdb retains in-frame clones only, with some absent. The sample has about 150,000 clones, 70% to 90% seen once; the top ten hold around 22%. The material sequenced was PBMCs. These receptors were collected from a man between 18 and 29 years old in good health and CMV-seropositive.

V is TRBV4-2 and J is TRBJ2-5; D uncertain. The V gene lost 1 base and the J gene lost 2 bases, with 8 bases spanning the gap. CDR1 and CDR2 (germline): LGHNA, YNFKEQ. The CDR3 has 14 residues. The CDR3: CASSQVGQQETQYF. The CDR3 nucleotides read TGTGCCAGCAGCCAAGTGGGCCAGCAAGAGACCCAGTACTTC.

This sequence joins TRBV9 and TRBJ2-1; a possible D gene is TRBD2 (5 bases). The CDR3 spans 15 residues. V was shortened by 0 bases and J by 2 bases, with 9 bases between the two germline ends. Germline CDR1 is SGDLS and CDR2 is YYNGEE. CDR3 region: CASSVGGEPYNEQFF. Written as DNA, the CDR3 is TGTGCCAGCAGCGTAGGGGGAGAACCCTACAATGAGCAGTTCTTC.

The chain couples TRBV9 to TRBJ1-3; possibly TRBD1 for D (5 bases). The CDR3 is 15 amino acids. The V end lost 4 bases, the J end lost 4 bases, and 15 bases lay between the germline ends. Per germline, CDR1 SGDLS and CDR2 YYNGEE. CDR3 region: CASSTASTVGNTIYF. The CDR3 DNA sequence: TGTGCCAGCAGCACCGCTTCGACAGTCGGAAACACCATATATTTT.

This clone was counted a single time. The chain carries TRBV7-9 and TRBJ1-1; D is undetermined. This CDR3 has 13 amino acids. The germline V and J ends were trimmed by 2 bases and 3 bases, with 7 bases remaining between them. Germline V gives CDR1 SEHNR, CDR2 FQNEAQ (reference sequence). CDR3 DNA sequence: TGTGCCAGCAGCTTAATCGCGGACACTGAAGCTTTCTTT. This translates into CASSLIADTEAFF.

The chain carries TRBV7-2 and TRBJ2-1; 9 bases line up with TRBD1. The junction had 2 bases not matched to a gene; V was cut back by 5 bases and J by 6 bases. In germline, CDR1 is SGHTA, CDR2 FQGNSA. The CDR3 covers 13 residues. The CDR3, as DNA: TGTGCCAGCAGCAGGGACAGGGTCAATGAGCAGTTCTTC. Residues: CASSRDRVNEQFF.

In its sample, this clone was seen once. J is TRBJ2-7 and V is TRBV19; 9 bases match TRBD1. Per germline, CDR1 LNHDA and CDR2 SQIVND (reference sequence). V was clipped by 3 bases and J by 2 bases; unmatched bases: 5. The CDR3 is 15 amino acids. The CDR3 here is CASSMVGQGTYEQYF. CDR3 nucleotide sequence: TGTGCCAGTAGTATGGTCGGACAGGGGACCTACGAGCAGTACTTC. Drawing the rest from reference TRBV19 and TRBJ2-7, the complete variable domain is DGGITQSPKYLFRKEGQNVTLSCEQNLNHDAMYWYRQDPGQGLRLIYYSQIVNDFQKGDIAEGYSVSREKKESFPLTVTSAQKNPTAFYLCASSMVGQGTYEQYFGPGTRLTVT.

This clone was seen a single time. The CDR3 region is CASSAQGGGGNTIYF. CDR3 DNA sequence: TGTGCCAGCAGTGCGCAGGGGGGCGGTGGAAACACCATATATTTT. The chain joins TRBV6-1 to TRBJ1-3; 7 positions agree with TRBD1. Germline assignment: CDR1 MNHNS and CDR2 SASEGT. This CDR3 has 15 residues. V lost 4 bases to trimming and J lost 3 bases; unmatched junction nucleotides: 6.

The genes are TRBV9 and TRBJ2-2; perhaps TRBD1 as D (6 bases). V shed 3 bases and J shed 9 bases, with 21 bases lying between them. Per the germline V gene, CDR1 is SGDLS and CDR2 is YYNGEE. The CDR3 contains 16 residues. The CDR3 DNA reads TGTGCCAGCAGCGCAGAGTCGACAGGTAGATCCAGGGAGCTGTTTTTT. Translating it yields CASSAESTGRSRELFF.